Each of the 5 T cell receptor beta chains below was sequenced from the same sample in a study of blood T cell repertoires in COVID-19. Assay used: immunoSEQ multiplex PCR; TCRdb lists only in-frame clones, some missing. The data show approximately 140,000 clones, with around 89% seen just once and around 2.1% held by the top ten. Sequences were obtained from peripheral blood. The receptor set was obtained from a man aged 65 to 85 with active COVID-19.

The V call is TRBV7-9, the J call TRBJ2-5; 7 bases are shared with TRBD2. V was pared by 8 bases and J by 0 bases, with 9 bases of the junction left unmatched. There are 15 residues in the CDR3. CDR1 is SEHNR and CDR2 is FQNEAQ in the germline V gene (reference sequence). The CDR3 DNA reads TGTGCCAGCTGCAGGGCGGCGGGGGACCAAGAGACCCAGTACTTC. This translates into CASCRAAGDQETQYF.

The CDR3 region is CASTQLPGPSLFSNQPQHF. The CDR3 coding sequence is TGTGCCAGTACCCAACTGCCGGGTCCTTCTCTCTTTAGCAATCAGCCCCAGCATTTT. The chain recombines TRBV19 with TRBJ1-5; D is uncertain. Trimming took off 7 bases at V and 0 bases at J, with 25 bases between the two ends. This CDR3 region has 19 residues. The germline CDR1 and CDR2 sequences are LNHDA and SQIVND (reference sequence).

Of note for this clone: The same CDR3 also results from other DNA sequences found in this sample. In DNA form, the CDR3 reads TGTGCCAGCAGGAGCTCCTATAATTCACCCCTCCACTTT. Translated, it gives CASRSSYNSPLHF. V and J are TRBV6-5 and TRBJ1-6; D ambiguous. Germline CDR1 reads MNHEY; CDR2 reads SVGAGI. This CDR3 spans 13 amino acids. V was cut by 6 bases and J by 0 bases, with 3 bases left in between.

This clone is a singleton in its sample. This chain links TRBV3-1 (or the pseudogene TRBV3-2) with TRBJ2-5, with TRBD1 matching 7 bases. Looked up from germline, CDR1 is LGHDT and CDR2 is YNNKEL (reference sequence). This CDR3 region has 15 residues. The J segment lost 0 bases and the V segment lost 2 bases, leaving 3 bases of the junction unmatched. The CDR3 here is CASSQPGTDQETQYF. Here the CDR3 DNA reads TGTGCCAGCAGCCAACCCGGGACAGACCAAGAGACCCAGTACTTC.

The chain has TRBV7-2 and TRBJ2-7; TRBD2 matches 14 bases. This CDR3 is 16 amino acids long. The V gene's germline CDR1 is SGHTA and CDR2 FQGNSA. With 5 bases clipped from V and 0 bases from J, the junction kept 3 bases outside the gene matches. CDR3: CASSTGLAGGSYEQYF. In DNA form, the CDR3 reads TGTGCCAGCAGCACCGGACTAGCGGGAGGCTCCTACGAGCAGTACTTC.